This T cell receptor beta chain was retrieved from a study of T cells in Graves' hyperthyroidism and ophthalmopathy (dated by TCRdb to between 2018 and 2020). With respect to the entire study: Peripheral blood samples were taken at initial diagnosis, before any treatment was given. To identify distinguishing TCR V-J signatures, a discovery cohort of 100 patients was used, comprising some 43 with Graves' ophthalmopathy and around 57 with stable Graves' hyperthyroidism. Prospective prediction of ophthalmopathy was tested in an independent validation cohort consisting of some 18 hyperthyroidism patients and more than 15 patients who later progressed to ophthalmopathy. The roughly 99 discovery patients were divided at random into training and test sets in a 7:3 ratio. In roughly six Graves' hyperthyroidism patients, the study also compared T-cell repertoires from thyroid tissue with T-cell repertoires from blood. After blood sampling, hyperthyroidism patients were treated with methimazole at a starting dose of 30 mg daily, and ophthalmopathy patients were treated with high-dose intravenous methylprednisolone. The paper reports TCR Vbeta CDR3 sequencing of some 140 peripheral blood samples: 43 ophthalmopathy, 70 to 85 hyperthyroidism and roughly 17 progressor patients. Overall study outcomes, separate from this receptor: In validation, progression to ophthalmopathy was predicted by the model with roughly 69% sensitivity and just over 72% specificity, a median of approximately 6.5 months before onset. Most expanded thyroid clonotypes (frequency above 0.001) were also detected in blood, a finding suggesting that blood repertoires may reflect thyroid immune responses. No statistical method was used to set the sample size in advance, and investigators knew the group allocation. A 13 V-J signature model separated ophthalmopathy from stable hyperthyroidism, with 87.88% sensitivity and around 84% specificity in cross-validation and 80%/75% in testing.

Hyperthyroidism patients were newly diagnosed, with disease duration under 2 months, and aged 18 to 65 years. Patients with uncontrolled infections, other autoimmune diseases, pregnancy or lactation were excluded. Diagnoses were based on clinical symptoms, serum thyroxine and TRAb, thyroid ultrasound and orbital computed tomography. Blood from progressor patients was drawn when they were first diagnosed with hyperthyroidism, before any ophthalmopathy symptoms appeared. PBMCs were separated from roughly 10 ml of fresh peripheral blood using Ficoll-Paque density gradient centrifugation. Progressor patients were initially diagnosed with Graves' hyperthyroidism and developed ophthalmopathy during follow-up. Total RNA was extracted with Trizol reagent, and quality was checked on an Agilent 2100 Bioanalyzer. This clonotype was observed a single time. The target of this receptor is not known. One base away there is no much larger clone; base qualities are not given. Support from one read is weak.

TCR beta CDR3 regions were amplified from RNA transcripts. The TCR CDR3 was subjected to a first round of RT-PCR using the HTBI primer set and the Qiagen OneStep RT-PCR kit. A second multiplex PCR round built the libraries, followed by size selection and purification. Libraries were sequenced paired-end with 100 bp reads on an Illumina HiSeq2000. The original methods were these. Raw data were processed with SOAPnuke, discarding reads with adapters, uncalled bases, mean Phred below 15, or no exact constant-primer or identifier match. COPE v1.2.5 was used to merge the high-quality paired reads, and each unique nucleotide sequence was defined as a clonotype. Clonotypes were aligned to IMGT TRBV, TRBD and TRBJ reference segments using MiTCR v1.1. The analysis included only V-J combinations with a frequency above 0.0001, which together covered more than 98% of the repertoires. The TCS score was defined as the ratio of F50 (clonal expansion) to E x V (chaos), calculated using BLOSUM62-based TCRdist between CDR3 peptides within each V-J. Welch's t-statistics and random forest reduced 500 to 650 V-J features to fewer than 15, which were used in a naive Bayes classifier (R e1071). The Morisita-Horn index was used to measure how similar the thyroid and blood repertoires were. In-frame beta chains were kept once TCRdb had trimmed the public reads at Q25 with fastp and called clones with MiXCR. Rows with one shared CDR3 protein collapse into an entry with the most common genes and DNA. For this entry, the V and J calls and clone size follow TCRdb and not the study's own pipeline. The sample table shows around 25,000 distinct CDR3 sequences, and 49% are seen once. The ten largest account for about a quarter of the sample.

CDR1 and CDR2 were assigned from the germline V gene (reference sequence) as LNHNV and YYDKDF. The CDR3 runs 16 amino acids, cysteine and phenylalanine included. Only the CDR3 part of the read is kept: 48 bases, read in frame from the first base. V loses 1 base of germline sequence and J loses 0 bases, and the interval between the two ends is 7 bases. The origin of this receptor is a woman aged 40 to 50 with Graves' hyperthyroidism that later progressed to Graves' ophthalmopathy. The sample consisted of blood. The V and J segments used are TRBV15 and TRBJ2-6; there is no confident call for the D gene. The CDR3 has the sequence CATSRGQLSGANVLTF. The nucleotide sequence reads as follows: TGTGCCACCAGCAGAGGACAACTCTCTGGGGCCAACGTCCTGACTTTC.